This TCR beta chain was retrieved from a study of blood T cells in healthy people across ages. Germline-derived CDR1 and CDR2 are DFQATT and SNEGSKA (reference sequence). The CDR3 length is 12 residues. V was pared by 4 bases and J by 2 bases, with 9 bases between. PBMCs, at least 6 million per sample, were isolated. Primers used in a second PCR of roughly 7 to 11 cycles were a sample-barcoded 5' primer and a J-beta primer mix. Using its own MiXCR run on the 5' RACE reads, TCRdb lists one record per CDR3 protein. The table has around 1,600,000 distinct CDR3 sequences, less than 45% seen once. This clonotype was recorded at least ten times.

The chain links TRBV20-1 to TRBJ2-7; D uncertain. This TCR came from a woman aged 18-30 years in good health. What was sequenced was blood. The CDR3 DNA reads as TGCAGTGCTAATTTGGTCGCCTACGAGCAGTACTTC. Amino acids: CSANLVAYEQYF.